Below, 21 T cell receptor beta chains from the same sample are listed, as sequenced in a study of blood T cell repertoires in COVID-19. Here immunoSEQ multiplex PCR was the method, and the copy in TCRdb shows in-frame clones only, minus some. Of some 320,000 clones listed, roughly 90% are singletons. Input material: PBMCs or T cells enriched from blood (not recorded which). The receptors derive from a man aged 60 to 69 who had recovered from COVID-19.

The chain employs TRBV5-1 and TRBJ2-1, with a weak D call TRBD2 (6 bases). The germline V gene has CDR1 SGHRS and CDR2 YFSETQ. This CDR3 contains 12 residues. Trimming removed 5 bases from V and 5 bases from J, with 8 bases in between. The CDR3 DNA sequence: TGCGCCAGCAGGGGGGAGGACAATGAGCAGTTCTTC. As protein: CASRGEDNEQFF.

This chain links TRBV19 with TRBJ2-1, with 10 bases identical to TRBD2. Germline loops: CDR1 LNHDA, CDR2 SQIVND (reference sequence). V gave up 5 bases and J gave up 2 bases; unmatched junction bases: 6. This CDR3 is 16 amino acids long. CDR3 amino acids: CASSPLAGGPYNEQFF. The DNA of the CDR3 is TGTGCCAGTAGTCCGTTAGCGGGAGGCCCCTACAATGAGCAGTTCTTC.

The J gene is TRBJ1-6, the V gene TRBV2; no clear D gene. The length of the CDR3 is 11 residues. CDR1 SNHLY and CDR2 FYNNEI come from the germline V gene. V dropped 5 bases and J dropped 9 bases, with 5 bases sitting between them. The CDR3 region is CASSTVSPLHF. CDR3 DNA: TGTGCCAGCAGTACTGTTTCACCCCTCCACTTT.

The chain carries TRBV24-1 and TRBJ1-5; 7 bases are shared with TRBD1. The CDR3 is made up of 14 amino acids. V trimming: 4 bases; J trimming: 4 bases; junction bases outside the gene matches: 3. Germline V gives CDR1 KGHDR, CDR2 SFDVKD. The CDR3 loop reads CATSDVRGNQPQHF. Here the CDR3 DNA reads TGTGCCACCAGTGACGTCAGGGGGAATCAGCCCCAGCATTTT.

This chain connects TRBV24-1 to TRBJ2-1; a weak D match, TRBD1 (6 bases). With 4 bases removed from V and 2 bases from J, the gap between germline ends came to 17 bases. CDR3 size: 17 residues. The V gene's germline CDR1 is KGHDR and CDR2 SFDVKD. The CDR3 DNA reads TGTGCCACCAGTGACGCCACAGGGCTAACCACCTACAATGAGCAGTTCTTC. This sequence encodes CATSDATGLTTYNEQFF.

The rearrangement uses TRBV5-1 and TRBJ1-1; 7 bases line up with TRBD1. Germline V CDR1 and CDR2: SGHRS, YFSETQ. V was pared by 4 bases and J by 3 bases, with 3 bases of the junction left unmatched. The CDR3 covers 13 residues. This CDR3 reads CASSVTGYTEAFF. CDR3 DNA: TGCGCCAGCAGCGTGACAGGGTACACTGAAGCTTTCTTT. Variable domain in full (rest from reference TRBV5-1 and TRBJ1-1): KAGVTQTPRYLIKTRGQQVTLSCSPISGHRSVSWYQQTPGQGLQFLFEYFSETQRNKGNFPGRFSGRQFSNSRSEMNVSTLELGDSALYLCASSVTGYTEAFFGQGTRLTVV.

The chain is built from TRBV6-1 and TRBJ2-7; 9 bases map to TRBD1. From germline, CDR1 is MNHNS and CDR2 SASEGT. The CDR3 length is 16 residues. Losses at the gene ends were 6 bases for V and 3 bases for J; bases not matched to a gene: 12. CDR3 bases: TGTGCCAGCAGCGAAAAGATGACGGGACAGGGCTACGAGCAGTACTTC. Translated: CASSEKMTGQGYEQYF.

The rearrangement joins TRBV3-1 (or the pseudogene TRBV3-2) to TRBJ2-7, with 9 bases matching TRBD1. The CDR3 spans 15 residues. J was trimmed by 2 bases and V by 5 bases; bases with no gene match: 7. Germline values: CDR1 LGHDT, CDR2 YNNKEL (reference sequence). CDR3 bases: TGTGCCAGCAGCACCTCGGGACAGGGACCCTACGAGCAGTACTTC. Its translation: CASSTSGQGPYEQYF.

This rearrangement joins TRBV11-2 to TRBJ2-7; D uncertain. The CDR3 is made up of 14 amino acids. In germline, CDR1 is SGHAT, CDR2 FQNNGV. The V end was cut by 0 bases, the J end by 0 bases, with 6 bases between. CDR3 region: CASSLDRHSYEQYF. The CDR3 DNA reads TGTGCCAGCAGCTTAGATCGACACTCCTACGAGCAGTACTTC. The full variable domain, its missing parts supplied by reference TRBV11-2 and TRBJ2-7, is EAGVAQSPRYKIIEKRQSVAFWCNPISGHATLYWYQQILGQGPKLLIQFQNNGVVDDSQLPKDRFSAERLKGVDSTLKIQPAKLEDSAVYLCASSLDRHSYEQYFGPGTRLTVT.

V and J are TRBV30 and TRBJ2-7; D unclear. CDR3 length equals 12 residues. Trimming took off 0 bases at V and 9 bases at J, with 12 bases between the two ends. The V gene's germline CDR1 is GTSNPN and CDR2 SVGIG (reference sequence). The CDR3 bases are TGTGCCTGGAGTGTACCCCCCGCCGGGCAGTACTTC. It codes for CAWSVPPAGQYF.

The rearrangement joins TRBV6-5 to TRBJ1-2, with D maybe TRBD1 (5 bases). Trimming stripped 5 bases from V and 8 bases from J, with 12 bases between. The germline CDR1 and CDR2 sequences are MNHEY and SVGAGI. The CDR3 consists of 12 residues. CDR3: CASSTSGRGYTF. The CDR3 nucleotides read TGTGCCAGCAGTACCTCAGGGAGGGGCTACACCTTC.

V is TRBV24-1 and J is TRBJ1-5; D not certain. Germline values: CDR1 KGHDR, CDR2 SFDVKD. The CDR3 is 16 residues long. V lost 2 bases and J lost 4, with 14 bases in between. CDR3 bases: TGTGCCACCAGTGATTCTGTAGGCAGCGGTAATCAGCCCCAGCATTTT. This translates into CATSDSVGSGNQPQHF.

This clone came up once. The V call is TRBV3-1 (or the pseudogene TRBV3-2), the J call TRBJ1-3; D remains ambiguous. This CDR3 has 17 residues. Trimming removed 4 bases at V and 2 bases at J, with 18 bases between. The V gene's germline CDR1 is LGHDT and CDR2 YNNKEL (reference sequence). This CDR3 reads CASSPKRQQTTGNTIYF. CDR3 nucleotide sequence: TGTGCCAGCAGCCCAAAAAGACAACAGACAACTGGAAACACCATATATTTT.

This chain joins TRBV28 and TRBJ2-2; D is uncertain. Germline V gives CDR1 MDHEN, CDR2 SYDVKM. The CDR3 sequence is 13 residues long. V dropped 6 bases and J dropped 9 bases, with 14 bases sitting between them. The CDR3 protein is CASRPGGPRELFF. The CDR3 DNA reads as TGTGCCAGCAGGCCCGGCGGTCCCCGGGAGCTGTTTTTT.

The genes are TRBV7-2 and TRBJ1-6; D is undetermined. Trimming shortened V by 2 bases and J by 8 bases, and 7 bases separated the two germline ends. Germline-derived CDR1 and CDR2 are SGHTA and FQGNSA. This CDR3 has 13 residues. The CDR3 reads CASSLPSYSPLHF. Written as DNA, the CDR3 is TGTGCCAGCAGCTTACCTAGCTATTCACCCCTCCACTTT.

V is TRBV6-2 or TRBV6-3 and J is TRBJ2-7; 8 bases are a match to TRBD2. CDR3 length: 17 amino acids. V gave up 0 bases and J gave up 2 bases; unmatched junction bases: 9. Per germline, CDR1 MNHEY and CDR2 SVGEGT. CDR3 in amino acids: CASSYSLAGALTYEQYF. Here the CDR3 DNA reads TGTGCCAGCAGTTACTCCCTAGCGGGCGCCCTGACCTACGAGCAGTACTTC.

The V gene is TRBV27, the J gene TRBJ2-3; 8 positions agree with TRBD1. The germline CDR1 and CDR2 sequences are MNHEY and SMNVEV (reference sequence). The CDR3 has 13 residues. J gave up 11 bases and V 3 bases, and 7 bases lay outside the gene matches. The CDR3 coding sequence is TGTGCCAGCAGTTTTACCGGGACAGGAAGGCAGTATTTT. It is translated as CASSFTGTGRQYF.

The chain is built from TRBV19 and TRBJ1-5; D remains unclear. CDR3 length: 14 residues. In germline, CDR1 is LNHDA, CDR2 SQIVND (reference sequence). V gave up 6 bases and J gave up 0 bases, with 9 bases separating them. CDR3 DNA sequence: TGTGCCAGTAGCGCGGATCTTAGCAATCAGCCCCAGCATTTT. It yields the protein CASSADLSNQPQHF.

The V and J genes are TRBV4-1 and TRBJ1-1; D is perhaps TRBD1 (5 bases). The CDR3 is 14 residues long. The germline gives CDR1 MGHRA, CDR2 YSYEKL. The germline V and J ends were trimmed by 1 base and 7 bases, with 13 bases remaining between them. The CDR3 loop is CASSQVGGIGEAFF. In nucleotides, the CDR3 is TGCGCCAGCAGCCAAGTTGGGGGGATTGGTGAAGCTTTCTTT.

This clone appeared a single time. The chain links TRBV2 to TRBJ1-2; D possibly corresponds to TRBD1 (5 bases). V was trimmed by 4 bases and J by 6 bases, leaving 15 bases between them. The CDR3 has 14 amino acids. Germline assignment: CDR1 SNHLY and CDR2 FYNNEI. In nucleotides, the CDR3 is TGTGCCAGCAGTGTCGGGCAGGGCGTCAATGGCTACACCTTC. Translating it yields CASSVGQGVNGYTF.

The CDR3 loop is CASSFFGRDTGELFF. Written as DNA, the CDR3 is TGTGCCAGCAGCTTTTTCGGCAGGGACACCGGGGAGCTGTTTTTT. The chain employs TRBV11-2 and TRBJ2-2; a possible D gene is TRBD1 (5 bases). The V gene lost 3 bases and the J gene lost 3 bases, with 11 bases spanning the gap. From germline, CDR1 is SGHAT and CDR2 FQNNGV. The length of the CDR3 is 15 residues. The full variable domain, completed using reference TRBV11-2 and TRBJ2-2, is EAGVAQSPRYKIIEKRQSVAFWCNPISGHATLYWYQQILGQGPKLLIQFQNNGVVDDSQLPKDRFSAERLKGVDSTLKIQPAKLEDSAVYLCASSFFGRDTGELFFGEGSRLTVL.